The table lists the clone carrying this T cell receptor (beta chain) with a count of one. Its matching antigen is unknown. Libraries were prepared by immunoSEQ multiplex PCR; TCRdb keeps only in-frame clonotypes and omits some of them. The table includes 13,000 or so clones, 55% to 70% detected once. Trimming stripped 2 bases from V and 8 bases from J, with 8 bases between. This CDR3 contains 12 residues. Germline V lookup: CDR1 MNHEY, CDR2 SMNVEV (reference sequence). The data derive from a study of radiation and T cells in renal cell carcinoma. Study-level points and caveats: Irradiated tumors held more dominant CDR3 motifs than control tumors. Irradiated tumors had higher TCR clonality than control tumors.

As for treatment: treatment-naive control, cytoreductive nephrectomy. The patient's renal cell carcinoma had clear cell pathology. Control tumor donors were a handful of females and 10 to 12 males, median age around 62 years. This rearrangement joins TRBV27 to TRBJ2-3; D is possibly TRBD1 or TRBD2 (5 bases each). This clonotype was obtained from a man between 45 and 60 years old with renal cell carcinoma. The material was tumor tissue, obtained from a patient whose treatment was nephrectomy without radiotherapy. This CDR3 reads CASSLGGVTQYF. The DNA of the CDR3 is TGTGCCAGCAGTTTAGGGGGAGTTACGCAGTATTTT.